A single sample is the source of the 22 T cell receptor beta chains below, sequenced in a study of glioma-infiltrating T cells. Using RNA template, CDR3s of TCR alpha and beta were amplified with iRepertoire arm-PCR. TCRdb reprocessed the multiplex PCR reads with MiXCR, giving one entry per CDR3 protein. The repertoire holds 150,000 to 200,000 distinct CDR3 sequences, more than 35% seen once, with 5.2% in the top ten. Sequenced material: glioma tissue, nonneoplastic brain tissue, or PBMCs (not recorded which). These receptors were obtained from a human donor with low-grade glioma or glioblastoma, undergoing nonglioma brain surgery, or in good health (not recorded which).

In its sample, this clonotype was seen many times. This chain links TRBV2 with TRBJ1-5, with D uncertain. This CDR3 is built from 14 residues. Germline-derived CDR1 and CDR2 are SNHLY and FYNNEI. Trimming took 1 base from V and 7 from J, leaving 11 bases between them. CDR3 loop: CASSEVREGQPQHF. The CDR3 nucleotides are TGTGCCAGCAGTGAAGTAAGGGAGGGACAGCCCCAGCATTTT.

This clonotype showed up many times. The CDR3 coding sequence is TGCAGTGCTGGGACTAGTATGTCGAATGAGCAGTTCTTC. Its translation is CSAGTSMSNEQFF. This chain joins TRBV20-1 and TRBJ2-1, with 8 bases fitting TRBD2. CDR3 length: 13 amino acids. V lost 5 bases to trimming and J lost 7 bases; unmatched junction nucleotides: 7. Germline V lookup: CDR1 DFQATT, CDR2 SNEGSKA (reference sequence).

The J gene is TRBJ2-1, the V gene TRBV2; D not certain. CDR1 is SNHLY, CDR2 FYNNEI, per germline. Trimming stripped 5 bases from V and 6 bases from J, with 8 bases between. The CDR3 length is 12 residues. The CDR3 DNA follows: TGTGCCAGCAGTTACCTCGGCAATGAGCAGTTCTTC. It is translated as CASSYLGNEQFF.

This clonotype was detected only a few times. V usage is TRBV24-1 and J usage is TRBJ2-4; TRBD1 matches at 7 bases. J lost 1 base, V lost 4 bases, and 0 bases had no gene match. The CDR3 contains 14 residues. Germline values: CDR1 KGHDR, CDR2 SFDVKD. CDR3 amino acids: CATSDRGAKNIQYF. As DNA, the CDR3 is TGTGCCACCAGTGACAGGGGGGCCAAAAACATTCAGTACTTC.

Comment on this clonotype: The junction shows a germline mismatch at one end, possibly a read error. The chain combines TRBV20-1 with TRBJ1-5; maybe TRBD1 (6 bases). CDR1 and CDR2 (germline): DFQATT, SNEGSKA (reference sequence). This CDR3 has 17 amino acids. The DNA of the CDR3 is TGCAGTGCTAGAGGGATTTTTGCGGGGGCCGGCAATCAGCACCAGCATTTT. Residues: CSARGIFAGAGNQHQHF.

The J gene is TRBJ2-2, the V gene TRBV19, with 8 bases aligning to TRBD1. This CDR3 region has 13 residues. Germline CDR1 LNHDA, CDR2 SQIVND (reference sequence). Trimming cost V 6 bases and J 7 bases; bases outside gene matches: 4. CDR3 region: CASRQGAGGELFF. As DNA, the CDR3 is TGTGCCAGTAGGCAGGGGGCAGGCGGGGAGCTGTTTTTT. Complete variable domain (other parts from reference TRBV19 and TRBJ2-2): DGGITQSPKYLFRKEGQNVTLSCEQNLNHDAMYWYRQDPGQGLRLIYYSQIVNDFQKGDIAEGYSVSREKKESFPLTVTSAQKNPTAFYLCASRQGAGGELFFGEGSRLTVL.

This clonotype was seen more than once but under ten times. J is TRBJ2-1 and V is TRBV24-1; D is possibly TRBD2 (6 bases). The germline gives CDR1 KGHDR, CDR2 SFDVKD. This CDR3 is built from 16 residues. V dropped 4 bases and J dropped 0 bases, with 12 bases sitting between them. The CDR3 loop is CATSDPPGLSYNEQFF. As DNA, the CDR3 is TGTGCCACCAGTGACCCCCCGGGACTCTCCTACAATGAGCAGTTCTTC.

The rearrangement joins TRBV7-2 to TRBJ1-5; TRBD1 matches 7 bases. Germline CDR1 reads SGHTA; CDR2 reads FQGNSA. The CDR3 has 15 amino acids. V shed 5 bases, J shed 7 bases, and the junction held 11 bases outside the gene matches. The CDR3 spells CASSALRGLRQPQHF. CDR3 in DNA: TGTGCCAGCAGCGCCTTAAGGGGGCTGAGGCAGCCCCAGCATTTT.

The V call is TRBV4-1, the J call TRBJ2-1; D is tentatively TRBD1 or TRBD2 (5 bases each). Germline V lookup: CDR1 MGHRA, CDR2 YSYEKL. V was shortened by 1 base and J by 8 bases, with 18 bases between the two germline ends. The CDR3 has 16 amino acids. The CDR3 DNA follows: TGCGCCAGCAGCCAAGTTCTTCGGGACCCCCTTCATGAGCAGTTCTTC. This codes for CASSQVLRDPLHEQFF.

In regard to this clonotype: This may arise from a read error, as a much more abundant clone is one base away. This rearrangement joins TRBV28 to TRBJ1-2; 7 bases map to TRBD1. The J segment lost 1 base and the V segment lost 5 bases, leaving 10 bases of the junction unmatched. This CDR3 comprises 16 residues. The V gene's germline CDR1 is MDHEN and CDR2 SYDVKM. CDR3 amino acids: CASSHRDSHHNYGYTF. The DNA for the CDR3 is TGTGCCAGCAGTCACCGGGACAGCCACCATAACTATGGCTACACCTTC.

The J gene is TRBJ2-1, the V gene TRBV11-2; TRBD2 is a possible D gene (7 bases). V was pared by 2 bases and J by 2 bases, with 10 bases between. This CDR3 region has 15 residues. Germline V lookup: CDR1 SGHAT, CDR2 FQNNGV. The chain's CDR3 is CASSLWGGPYNEQFF. CDR3 DNA sequence: TGTGCCAGCAGCTTATGGGGGGGCCCCTACAATGAGCAGTTCTTC.

The J gene is TRBJ1-1, the V gene TRBV29-1; D is possibly TRBD1 (6 bases). CDR1 is SQVTM and CDR2 is ANQGSEA in the germline V gene. This CDR3 spans 14 amino acids. Trimming stripped 2 bases from V and 7 bases from J, with 17 bases between. As DNA, the CDR3 is TGCAGCGTTGAAAAAACCGGGAAAGGGGGTGAAGCTTTCTTT. Residues: CSVEKTGKGGEAFF.

A word on this clonotype: With a much larger clone just one base away, this may be a read error. V is TRBV7-9 and J is TRBJ1-2; D uncertain. The CDR3 has 13 residues. Looked up from germline, CDR1 is SEHNR and CDR2 is FQNEAQ (reference sequence). The CDR3 loop reads CASSHDTNYGYNF. CDR3 DNA sequence: TGTGCCAGCAGTCACGACACTAACTATGGCTACAACTTC.

This sequence joins TRBV7-9 and TRBJ2-7, with 9 positions matching TRBD2. V lost 6 bases, J lost 7 bases, and 7 bases stayed unmatched. This CDR3 has 13 residues. CDR1 and CDR2 (germline): SEHNR, FQNEAQ (reference sequence). The CDR3 DNA reads as TGTGCCAGCAGGGCGATAGCGGGAGAGGAGCAGTACTTC. It yields the protein CASRAIAGEEQYF.

A word on this clonotype: This sequence may be a read error, since a much larger clone differs from it by one base. V usage is TRBV7-8 and J usage is TRBJ2-5, with unresolved D. V was pared by 5 bases and J by 2 bases, with 6 bases between. CDR3 size: 12 residues. The germline V gene has CDR1 SGHVS and CDR2 FQNEAQ. CDR3 loop: CASSPKQETQYF. CDR3 sequence (DNA): TGTGCCAGCAGCCCTAAACAAGAGACCCAGTACTTC.

In the case of this clonotype: A much larger clone lies one base from this, so it may be a read error. The rearrangement uses TRBV29-1 and TRBJ1-1; no definite D call. The CDR3 contains 13 residues. The germline CDR1 and CDR2 sequences are SQVTM and ANQGSEA. Deletions cut 8 bases from V and 0 bases from J, with 13 bases between. This chain's CDR3 is CSMCRDLNTEAFF. CDR3 nucleotides: TGCAGCATGTGTAGAGATTTGAACACTGAAGCTTTCTTT.

Regarding this clonotype: At one boundary the junction diverges from the germline segment, which might be a read error. V gene TRBV28 combines with J gene TRBJ2-1, with D maybe TRBD2 (6 bases). The V gene's germline CDR1 is MDHEN and CDR2 SYDVKM. The CDR3 is 15 residues long. The CDR3 spells CASMSGGQEYNEQFF. The CDR3 nucleotides are TGTGCAAGCATGTCCGGGGGTCAGGAATACAATGAGCAGTTCTTC.

This rearrangement joins TRBV7-2 to TRBJ2-7; TRBD2 agrees at 13 bases. The V gene's germline CDR1 is SGHTA and CDR2 FQGNSA. Germline trimming cut 5 bases from V and 6 bases from J; bases unmatched to any gene: 4. The CDR3 runs to 14 residues. CDR3 residues: CASSAGLAGVEQYF. The DNA of the CDR3 is TGTGCCAGCAGCGCCGGACTAGCGGGAGTCGAGCAGTACTTC.

The chain uses TRBV28 and TRBJ2-7; perhaps D is TRBD1 or TRBD2 (5 bases each). Looked up from germline, CDR1 is MDHEN and CDR2 is SYDVKM. This CDR3 spans 14 amino acids. The V end lost 11 bases, the J end lost 2 bases, and 19 bases lay between the germline ends. In DNA form, the CDR3 reads TGTGCCGGCTCATCAACCGGGGCACCCTACGAGCAGTACTTC. It translates to CAGSSTGAPYEQYF.

This rearrangement joins TRBV20-1 to TRBJ2-6; unclear D gene. Trimming cost V 0 bases and J 8 bases, with 8 bases left between them. The CDR3 has 13 residues. CDR1 and CDR2 from the germline V gene are DFQATT and SNEGSKA (reference sequence). The CDR3 region is CSARDPGSNVLTF. Here the CDR3 DNA reads TGCAGTGCTAGAGATCCCGGGTCCAACGTCCTGACTTTC.

Details on this clonotype: A clone one base away is much larger, so this may be a read error. V is TRBV12-3 or TRBV12-4 and J is TRBJ1-3, with TRBD1 as a possible D gene (5 bases). CDR3 length: 14 amino acids. Deletions cut 9 bases from V and 0 bases from J, with 12 bases between. The CDR3 sequence is CASSREFSGNTIYF. The CDR3 region has the DNA TGTGCCAGTAGCAGGGAATTCTCTGGAAACACCATATATTTT.

This clonotype was recorded many times. The chain is built from TRBV15 and TRBJ1-5; D ambiguous. This CDR3 contains 12 residues. Germline V gene data show CDR1 as LNHNV and CDR2 as YYDKDF (reference sequence). Between the trimmed V and J ends, which lost 2 bases and 4 bases, there was a span of 3 bases. This CDR3 reads CATSRQNQPQHF. CDR3 DNA sequence: TGTGCCACCAGCAGACAAAATCAGCCCCAGCATTTT. Using reference TRBV15 and TRBJ1-5 for the parts outside the CDR3, the full variable domain is DAMVIQNPRYQVTQFGKPVTLSCSQTLNHNVMYWYQQKSSQAPKLLFHYYDKDFNNEADTPDNFQSRRPNTSFCFLDIRSPGLGDTAMYLCATSRQNQPQHFGDGTRLSIL.